Each of the 3 T cell receptor beta chains below was sequenced from the same sample in a study of kidney transplant recipient with SARS-CoV-2 infection. In TCRdb, the reads were re-called with MiXCR into one record per CDR3 protein. The sample has approximately 240,000 distinct CDR3 sequences; 25% to 35% are singletons. Here the sequenced sample was a blood sample, taken at baseline and around day 120 from a kidney transplant recipient. The source is a male patient aged 25-45 years who had COVID-19 and was a kidney transplant recipient. Among the T cells, some may be from the graft donor.

The chain joins TRBV19 to TRBJ2-1; D may be TRBD2 (5 bases). The germline V and J ends were trimmed by 6 bases and 6 bases, with 15 bases remaining between them. The CDR3 has 14 amino acids. Germline CDR1 LNHDA, CDR2 SQIVND (reference sequence). CDR3 amino acids: CASSLSGSTNEQFF. The CDR3 DNA reads TGTGCCAGTAGCCTCTCGGGGTCGACCAATGAGCAGTTCTTC.

A remark on this clonotype: A much larger clone sits a single nucleotide away, making a read error possible. V is TRBV7-7 and J is TRBJ1-2; D gene unclear. This CDR3 has 17 amino acids. Per the germline V gene, CDR1 is SSHAT and CDR2 is FNYEAQ (reference sequence). Trimming removed 2 bases at V and 4 bases at J, with 20 bases between. CDR3 nucleotide sequence: TGTGCCAGCAGCTTAAAACGTAAGTGCCGAAGGACCTATGGCTACACCTTC. Residues: CASSLKRKCRRTYGYTF.

This clonotype was seen repeatedly, ten times or more. The chain recombines TRBV12-2 with TRBJ1-2. TRBV12-2 is labeled a pseudogene. The CDR3 has 17 amino acids. In nucleotides, the CDR3 is TGTGCAAGTCGCTTTGGAAAGACTCCACGAAAGACCTATGGCTACACCTTC. Translated, it gives CASRFGKTPRKTYGYTF.